This T cell receptor (beta chain) was retrieved from a study of blood T cell repertoires in COVID-19. Study as a whole: COVID-19 samples, acute and convalescent, were from the United States, Italy and Spain. T cells, B-cell-depleted T cells, or PBMCs provided the cDNA or gDNA that served as material.

Seattle's enrolled individuals joined amid active infection and were then monitored longitudinally. As handled by the study authors: Amplifying reference gene primers gave estimates of nucleated cell counts. The method was immunoSEQ multiplex PCR; TCRdb's version includes in-frame clones alone and lacks a portion of them. From that table come the V and J calls and clone size; the DNA was used to work out D and trimming. This table has some 350,000 clones, more than 80% appearing once. From germline, CDR1 is SNHLY and CDR2 FYNNEI. This CDR3 is built from 15 residues. V lost 6 bases, J lost 7 bases, and 10 bases stayed unmatched.

V is TRBV2 and J is TRBJ2-1, with 9 bases identical to TRBD2. The origin of this receptor is a woman under 40 with COVID-19, enrolled during active disease. The specimen sequenced was peripheral blood. The CDR3 DNA sequence: TGTGCCAGCAGAGTCTTAGCGGGAGTTGGGAATGAGCAGTTCTTC. This gives the protein CASRVLAGVGNEQFF.